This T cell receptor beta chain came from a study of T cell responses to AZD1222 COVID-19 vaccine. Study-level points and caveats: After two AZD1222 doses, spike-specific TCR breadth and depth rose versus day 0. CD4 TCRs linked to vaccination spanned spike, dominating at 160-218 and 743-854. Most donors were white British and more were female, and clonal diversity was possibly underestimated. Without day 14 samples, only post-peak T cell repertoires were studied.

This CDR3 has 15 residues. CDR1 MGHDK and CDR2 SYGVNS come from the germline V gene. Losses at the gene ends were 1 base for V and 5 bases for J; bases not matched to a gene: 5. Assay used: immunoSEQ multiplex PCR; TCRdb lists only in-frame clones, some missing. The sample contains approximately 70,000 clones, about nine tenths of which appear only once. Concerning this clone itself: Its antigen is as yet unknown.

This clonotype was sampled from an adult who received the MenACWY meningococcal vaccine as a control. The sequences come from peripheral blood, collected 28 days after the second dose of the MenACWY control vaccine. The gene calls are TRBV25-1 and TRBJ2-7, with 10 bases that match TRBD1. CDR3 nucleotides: TGTGCCAGCAGTGAATGGGGGGACAGGGGCCACGAGCAGTACTTC. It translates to CASSEWGDRGHEQYF.